A selection of T cell receptor beta chains follows, all from one sample in a study of T-cell memory formation after mild COVID-19. From the 5' RACE reads, TCRdb called clonotypes with MiXCR, one entry per CDR3 protein. Of tens of thousands of distinct CDR3 sequences listed, over 13% are singletons. The sequenced sample consisted of PBMCs or a T cell subset sorted from them (not recorded which). These receptors were collected from a man aged 18-30 years who had mild COVID-19 (a few samples of this study predate the infection). Cell type and time point are not known. Each CDR3 is given with its conserved first and last residue. The order of the fields is CDR3 protein, CDR3 DNA, D gene, clone size, J gene, V gene. D genes are given only for firm matches. Size is omitted from some rows. Given values are once, few, many or a class for expanded clones.

CASSQDGLADYNEQFF,TGCGCCAGCAGCCAAGATGGACTAGCGGACTACAATGAGCAGTTCTTC,TRBD2,few,TRBJ2-1,TRBV4-3
CASSFITGSNQPQHF,TGTGCCAGCAGTTTTATTACAGGGAGCAATCAGCCCCAGCATTTT,.,few,TRBJ1-5,TRBV12-3/TRBV12-4
CATRQGGGNEQFF,TGTGCCACCCGGCAAGGGGGGGGCAATGAGCAGTTCTTC,.,few,TRBJ2-1,TRBV10-3
CASNGGEEYNEQFF,TGTGCCAGCAATGGGGGGGAGGAATACAATGAGCAGTTCTTC,TRBD2,.,TRBJ2-1,TRBV28
CASSETSGGTDTQYF,TGTGCCAGCAGTGAGACTAGCGGGGGCACAGATACGCAGTATTTT,TRBD2,medium-sized,TRBJ2-3,TRBV6-4
CSVVGQGSDTQYF,TGCAGCGTTGTCGGCCAGGGGTCAGATACGCAGTATTTT,.,once,TRBJ2-3,TRBV29-1
CASSLVEGALGEKLFF,TGCGCCAGCAGCTTGGTTGAGGGGGCCTTAGGGGAAAAACTGTTTTTT,TRBD1,.,TRBJ1-4,TRBV5-1
CASSLLRGIQETQYF,TGTGCCAGCAGCCTCCTGAGGGGGATTCAAGAGACCCAGTACTTC,.,.,TRBJ2-5,TRBV7-8
CASSQDQGARDTEAFF,TGCGCCAGCAGCCAAGACCAGGGGGCTAGGGACACTGAAGCTTTCTTT,TRBD1,.,TRBJ1-1,TRBV4-1
CASSRRYTEAFF,TGTGCCAGCAGTCGCCGGTACACTGAAGCTTTCTTT,.,few,TRBJ1-1,TRBV6-5
CASSQDANTQYF,TGTGCCAGCAGCCAAGATGCAAATACGCAGTATTTT,.,.,TRBJ2-3,TRBV4-2
CASKGRTKKTQYF,TGTGCCAGCAAGGGGAGGACTAAGAAGACCCAGTACTTC,.,few,TRBJ2-5,TRBV2
CASSLHLDTYEQYF,TGTGCCAGCAGCTTGCATCTGGATACCTACGAGCAGTACTTC,.,many,TRBJ2-7,TRBV5-6
CSARDQAVTYGYTF,TGCAGTGCTAGAGATCAGGCGGTGACCTATGGCTACACCTTC,.,few,TRBJ1-2,TRBV20-1
CASREGQNSYNEQFF,TGTGCCAGCAGGGAGGGACAGAACTCCTACAATGAGCAGTTCTTC,.,few,TRBJ2-1,TRBV2
CASSLGTGDFTDTQYF,TGTGCCAGCAGCTTAGGGACAGGGGACTTCACAGATACGCAGTATTTT,TRBD1,many,TRBJ2-3,TRBV7-9
CASSLRDGHTGELFF,TGTGCCAGCAGCTTGAGGGACGGACACACCGGGGAGCTGTTTTTT,.,.,TRBJ2-2,TRBV5-5
CASSTRTPRGTEAFF,TGTGCCAGCAGCACCCGGACACCGCGGGGCACTGAAGCTTTCTTT,.,few,TRBJ1-1,TRBV7-2
CASSSPGQGEDEQFF,TGCGCCAGCAGCTCCCCGGGACAGGGGGAAGATGAGCAGTTCTTC,TRBD1,few,TRBJ2-1,TRBV4-1
CATSTGTGRLNQPQHF,TGTGCCACCAGCACCGGGACAGGGAGACTCAATCAGCCCCAGCATTTT,TRBD1,few,TRBJ1-5,TRBV15
CSARTIRKTGVLDAFF,TGCAGTGCTAGAACAATTAGAAAGACCGGGGTTTTAGATGCTTTCTTT,.,many,TRBJ1-1,TRBV20-1
CASSDRDRDGGTQYF,TGTGCCAGCAGCGACCGGGACAGGGACGGGGGGACCCAGTACTTC,TRBD1,few,TRBJ2-5,TRBV13
CASSVHRTSGAGTDTQYF,TGTGCCAGCAGCGTTCACAGGACTAGCGGGGCGGGCACAGATACGCAGTATTTT,TRBD2,once,TRBJ2-3,TRBV9
CASSQVQLRTGELFF,TGTGCCAGCAGCCAAGTTCAGCTTCGGACCGGGGAGCTGTTTTTT,.,.,TRBJ2-2,TRBV3-1
CASSVERDTQYF,TGTGCCAGCAGCGTAGAAAGAGATACGCAGTATTTT,.,.,TRBJ2-3,TRBV9
CASSPLAGGSYNEQFF,TGTGCCAGCAGCCCACTAGCGGGGGGATCCTACAATGAGCAGTTCTTC,TRBD2,many,TRBJ2-1,TRBV5-5
CASSPRAGKGEQFF,TGTGCCAGCAGCCCAAGGGCAGGGAAGGGTGAGCAGTTCTTC,.,hyperexpanded,TRBJ2-1,TRBV7-9
CASSYEPETYEQYF,TGTGCCAGCAGTTACGAGCCGGAGACCTACGAGCAGTACTTC,.,.,TRBJ2-7,TRBV6-2/TRBV6-3